This T cell receptor beta chain comes out of a study of blood T cell repertoires in COVID-19. Study overall: Material from acute and convalescent COVID-19 was sourced from the United States, Italy and Spain. The analysed material was cDNA or gDNA that came from T cells, B-cell-depleted T cells, or PBMCs.

Per the study methods: Reference gene primers were amplified, and this amplification served to estimate nucleated cell counts. Data came from immunoSEQ multiplex PCR; TCRdb stores just in-frame clones and leaves some out. V, J and clone size derive from that table, while D and trimming were established from the DNA sequence. In the table there are hundreds of thousands of clones, about 82% of which are singletons. The CDR3 sequence is 14 residues long. Germline CDR1 reads LNHDA; CDR2 reads SQIVND (reference sequence). Trimming took 7 bases from V and 2 from J, leaving 14 bases between them. The source is an elderly woman with COVID-19, enrolled during active disease. V gene TRBV19 combines with J gene TRBJ1-1, with D tentatively TRBD1 (6 bases). Sequencing was carried out using peripheral blood. The DNA for the CDR3 is TGTGCCAGTACCGACAGGTCCGCAAACACTGAAGCTTTCTTT. Amino acid sequence: CASTDRSANTEAFF.